The 21 T cell receptor beta chains given below trace back to one sample, sequenced in a study of identical twins. TCRdb reprocessed the 5' RACE reads via MiXCR and lists one record per CDR3 protein. The sample holds 200,000 to 250,000 distinct CDR3 sequences, about 7.5% seen once. These data were also filed under a second study, of yellow fever vaccine responses in identical twins.

The sequencing sample was made of memory (CD45RO+) T cells sorted from blood. These receptor sequences come from a young woman in good health.

The V and J genes are TRBV4-3 and TRBJ2-5; D gene uncertain. Trimming took off 0 bases at V and 0 bases at J, with 8 bases between the two ends. The length of the CDR3 is 15 residues. Germline lookup yields CDR1 LGHNA and CDR2 YSLEER. CDR3 in amino acids: CASSQDVGYQETQYF. Written as DNA, the CDR3 is TGCGCCAGCAGCCAAGATGTTGGGTACCAAGAGACCCAGTACTTC.

This rearrangement joins TRBV11-2 to TRBJ2-3; D remains ambiguous. The CDR3 totals 13 residues. Trimming cost V 3 bases and J 11 bases, with 15 bases left between them. Germline V gene sequence: CDR1 SGHAT, CDR2 FQNNGV. The CDR3 loop is CASSFQDLGGQYF. The CDR3 bases are TGTGCCAGCAGCTTCCAGGACCTGGGTGGGCAGTATTTT. Full variable domain (missing parts from reference TRBV11-2 and TRBJ2-3): EAGVAQSPRYKIIEKRQSVAFWCNPISGHATLYWYQQILGQGPKLLIQFQNNGVVDDSQLPKDRFSAERLKGVDSTLKIQPAKLEDSAVYLCASSFQDLGGQYFGPGTRLTVL.

This clonotype was seen ten or more times. The chain carries TRBV7-3 and TRBJ2-7, with TRBD2 matching 8 bases. The CDR3 has 13 amino acids. V was clipped by 3 bases and J by 6 bases; unmatched bases: 4. From germline, CDR1 is SGHTA and CDR2 FQGTGA. DNA for the CDR3: TGTGCCAGCAGCTTCGGGACTAGTAGCGAGCAGTACTTC. Encoded protein: CASSFGTSSEQYF.

The chain is built from TRBV18 and TRBJ1-2; perhaps TRBD1 as D (6 bases). CDR1 and CDR2 (germline): KGHSH, LQKENI. The CDR3 has 15 amino acids. The V gene lost 3 bases and the J gene lost 4 bases, with 15 bases spanning the gap. The chain's CDR3 is CASSPGWGRFYGYTF. The DNA of the CDR3 is TGTGCCAGCTCACCCGGATGGGGGCGCTTCTATGGCTACACCTTC.

At least ten counts were recorded for this clonotype. The rearrangement links TRBV3-1 to TRBJ1-1; D gene uncertain. CDR1 and CDR2 from the germline V gene are LGHDT and YNNKEL (reference sequence). This CDR3 comprises 12 residues. V dropped 4 bases and J dropped 1 base, with 4 bases sitting between them. CDR3 protein: CASSRQNTEAFF. CDR3 nucleotides: TGTGCCAGCAGCCGACAGAACACTGAAGCTTTCTTT.

The genes are TRBV12-3 or TRBV12-4 and TRBJ2-3, with 7 bases matching TRBD2. CDR3 size: 15 residues. Unmatched junction bases numbered 5, after V lost 3 bases and J lost 2 bases. CDR3 DNA sequence: TGTGCCAGCAGTTTGCGGGGGACGTACACAGATACGCAGTATTTT. Translated, it gives CASSLRGTYTDTQYF.

In this sample, this clonotype turned up many times. The V gene is TRBV6-5, the J gene TRBJ2-1; D gene uncertain. The V and J ends lost 0 bases and 8 bases respectively, with 8 bases between them. Germline V lookup: CDR1 MNHEY, CDR2 SVGAGI. The CDR3 is 13 amino acids. The CDR3 nucleotides read TGTGCCAGCAGTTACTCTGGTTTCGATGAGCAGTTCTTC. Its translation: CASSYSGFDEQFF.

The sample holds many counts of this clonotype. The V and J genes are TRBV4-3 and TRBJ2-2, with unresolved D. The CDR3 spans 14 residues. Trimming removed 3 bases at V and 5 bases at J, with 10 bases between. The V gene's germline CDR1 is LGHNA and CDR2 YSLEER. The CDR3 nucleotides read TGCGCCAGCAGCCAGGATACCCTGACCGGGGAGCTGTTTTTT. This encodes CASSQDTLTGELFF.

CDR3 nucleotide sequence: TGCAGTGCCATACCGACAACAGGGGCCCAAGAGACCCAGTACTTC. Translating gives CSAIPTTGAQETQYF. The chain is built from TRBV20-1 and TRBJ2-5, with 7 bases that match TRBD1. Germline V CDR1 and CDR2: DFQATT, SNEGSKA (reference sequence). The CDR3 has 15 amino acids. V dropped 6 bases and J dropped 1; count of bases not matched to a gene: 11.

There are many counts of this clonotype. The chain uses TRBV5-6 and TRBJ2-5, with TRBD1 matching over 10 bases. Germline values: CDR1 SGHDT, CDR2 YYEEEE. The CDR3 has 15 residues. Germline trimming cut 0 bases from V and 5 bases from J; bases unmatched to any gene: 4. CDR3 amino acids: CASSLEGQGTETQYF. CDR3 bases: TGTGCCAGCAGCTTGGAGGGACAGGGGACGGAGACCCAGTACTTC.

This clonotype was found many times. The chain recombines TRBV12-3 or TRBV12-4 with TRBJ2-1, with 7 bases aligning to TRBD1. The CDR3 runs to 14 residues. Trimming cost V 7 bases and J 1 base; bases outside gene matches: 4. The CDR3: CASTGDSSYNEQFF. The CDR3, as DNA: TGTGCCAGCACCGGGGACAGTTCCTACAATGAGCAGTTCTTC.

This clonotype was picked up many times. CDR3 in amino acids: CASSMGLAATRRTYEQYF. CDR3 sequence (DNA): TGTGCCAGCAGCATGGGACTAGCGGCGACGCGAAGGACCTACGAGCAGTACTTC. The rearrangement links TRBV11-2 to TRBJ2-7; 11 nucleotides match TRBD2. The germline CDR1 and CDR2 sequences are SGHAT and FQNNGV. The CDR3 contains 18 residues. V lost 5 bases, J lost 2 bases, and 14 bases stayed unmatched.

Many counts were recorded for this clonotype. V is TRBV6-1 and J is TRBJ2-1; tentatively, D is TRBD1 (6 bases). The CDR3 loop spans 15 amino acids. The V and J ends lost 5 bases and 2 bases respectively, with 13 bases between them. The germline V gene has CDR1 MNHNS and CDR2 SASEGT. This CDR3 is CASSPRSGAYNEQFF. CDR3 nucleotides: TGTGCCAGCAGTCCGCGGTCAGGGGCCTACAATGAGCAGTTCTTC.

The chain carries TRBV5-6 and TRBJ2-2; the D is unclear. The germline CDR1 and CDR2 sequences are SGHDT and YYEEEE. The V gene lost 1 base and the J gene lost 9 bases, with 7 bases spanning the gap. There are 12 residues in the CDR3. The CDR3, as DNA: TGTGCCAGCAGCTTGAACCTCCGGGAGCTGTTTTTT. This translates into CASSLNLRELFF. The whole variable domain, filled in from reference TRBV5-6 and TRBJ2-2, reads DAGVTQSPTHLIKTRGQQVTLRCSPKSGHDTVSWYQQALGQGPQFIFQYYEEEERQRGNFPDRFSGHQFPNYSSELNVNALLLGDSALYLCASSLNLRELFFGEGSRLTVL.

This clonotype was seen only a few times. This rearrangement joins TRBV6-2 or TRBV6-3 to TRBJ2-1, with D possibly TRBD2 on 7 matching bases. V lost 6 bases to trimming and J lost 10 bases, with 13 bases between them. The germline gives CDR1 MNHEY, CDR2 SVGEGT. The CDR3 length is 12 residues. CDR3 DNA sequence: TGTGCCAGCAGGTCCGGGGGGCGCGAGCAGTTCTTC. This sequence encodes CASRSGGREQFF.

This clonotype was found many times. The chain is built from TRBV29-1 and TRBJ2-1; a weak D match, TRBD2 (6 bases). V was trimmed by 2 bases and J by 6 bases, leaving 14 bases between them. CDR1 is SQVTM, CDR2 ANQGSEA, per germline. The CDR3 spans 14 residues. The CDR3 nucleotides are TGCAGCGTTGAATTGGACGGGACTGGCAATGAGCAGTTCTTC. Amino acids: CSVELDGTGNEQFF.

This clonotype was observed a handful of times. V gene TRBV6-2 or TRBV6-3 combines with J gene TRBJ2-3; TRBD2 aligns across 8 bases. In germline, CDR1 is MNHEY, CDR2 SVGEGT. Losses at the gene ends were 7 bases for V and 4 bases for J; bases not matched to a gene: 4. CDR3 size: 13 residues. In DNA, the CDR3 is TGTGCCAGCAAGGCTAGCGGGTCAGATACGCAGTATTTT. The encoded protein is CASKASGSDTQYF.

This clonotype was recorded a few times. The chain employs TRBV5-1 and TRBJ2-5; tentative D call: TRBD1 (6 bases). The CDR3 consists of 15 residues. V lost 0 bases, J lost 3 bases, and 12 bases lay in between. Germline V lookup: CDR1 SGHRS, CDR2 YFSETQ. CDR3 sequence (DNA): TGCGCCAGCAGCTTGGGTACAGGGTGGGAAGAGACCCAGTACTTC. Encoded protein: CASSLGTGWEETQYF.

The J gene is TRBJ1-1, the V gene TRBV3-1; no reliable D call. CDR3 length: 12 residues. Trimming cost V 3 bases and J 11 bases, with 13 bases left between them. The germline V gene encodes CDR1 LGHDT and CDR2 YNNKEL (reference sequence). CDR3: CASSQDSVLAFF. DNA for the CDR3: TGTGCCAGCAGCCAGGATTCCGTTCTTGCTTTCTTT.

The V and J genes are TRBV24-1 and TRBJ2-3; tentatively, D is TRBD2 (5 bases). This CDR3 spans 15 amino acids. Germline CDR1 KGHDR, CDR2 SFDVKD. V dropped 3 bases and J dropped 6 bases, with 15 bases sitting between them. The CDR3 protein is CATSDVGRDGDTQYF. The CDR3 coding sequence is TGTGCCACCAGTGATGTGGGTCGGGATGGGGATACGCAGTATTTT.

The chain has TRBV5-1 and TRBJ1-1; 7 nucleotides align to TRBD1. Germline values: CDR1 SGHRS, CDR2 YFSETQ. Germline trimming cut 5 bases from V and 4 bases from J; bases unmatched to any gene: 8. This CDR3 has 14 amino acids. The CDR3 bases are TGCGCCAGCAGTTTCGGGAGACAGGGCACTGAAGCTTTCTTT. Translated: CASSFGRQGTEAFF.